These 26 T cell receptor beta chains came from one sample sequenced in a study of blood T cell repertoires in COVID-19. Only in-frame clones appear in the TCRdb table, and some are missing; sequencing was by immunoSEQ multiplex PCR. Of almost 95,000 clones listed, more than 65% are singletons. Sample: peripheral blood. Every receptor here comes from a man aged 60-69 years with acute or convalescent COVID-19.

CDR3 region: CASSQTIGGAWQPQHF. The CDR3 coding sequence is TGCGCCAGCAGCCAAACGATCGGGGGGGCATGGCAGCCCCAGCATTTT. This chain connects TRBV4-3 to TRBJ1-5; D is possibly TRBD1 (6 bases). This CDR3 spans 16 amino acids. The germline gives CDR1 LGHNA, CDR2 YSLEER. V was pared by 2 bases and J by 7 bases, with 18 bases between.

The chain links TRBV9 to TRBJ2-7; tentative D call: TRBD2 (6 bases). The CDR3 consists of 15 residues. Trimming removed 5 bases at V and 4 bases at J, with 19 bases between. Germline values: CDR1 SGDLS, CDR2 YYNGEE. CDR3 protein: CASRLPGTQNYEQYF. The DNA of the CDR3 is TGTGCCAGCAGACTCCCAGGGACTCAGAATTACGAGCAGTACTTC.

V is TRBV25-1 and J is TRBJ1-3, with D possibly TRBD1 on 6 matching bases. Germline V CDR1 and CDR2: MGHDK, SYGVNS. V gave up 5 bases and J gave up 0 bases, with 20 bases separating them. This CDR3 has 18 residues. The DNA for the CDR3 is TGTGCCAGCAGTCCAATTGAGGGGGAAATCCTCTCTGGAAACACCATATATTTT. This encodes CASSPIEGEILSGNTIYF.

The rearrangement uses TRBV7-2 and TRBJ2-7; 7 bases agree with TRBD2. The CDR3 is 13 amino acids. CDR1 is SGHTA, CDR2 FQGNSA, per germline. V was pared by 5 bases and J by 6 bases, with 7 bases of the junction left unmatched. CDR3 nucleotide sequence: TGTGCCAGCAGCCCTCTGGCGGGGGTCGAGCAGTACTTC. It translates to CASSPLAGVEQYF.

The CDR3, as DNA: TGCAGCCAGACGGTGGGCCACGAGCAGTACTTC. As protein: CSQTVGHEQYF. The chain uses TRBV29-1 and TRBJ2-7; D remains ambiguous. V lost 8 bases, J lost 5 bases, and 13 bases lay in between. The CDR3 covers 11 residues. Per the germline V gene, CDR1 is SQVTM and CDR2 is ANQGSEA.

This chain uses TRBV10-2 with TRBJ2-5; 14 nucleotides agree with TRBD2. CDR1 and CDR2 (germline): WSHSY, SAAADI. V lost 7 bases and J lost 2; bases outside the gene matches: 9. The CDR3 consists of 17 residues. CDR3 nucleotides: TGCGCCAGCATTTTAAGACTAGCGGGGGGGAAACAAGAGACCCAGTACTTC. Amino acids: CASILRLAGGKQETQYF.

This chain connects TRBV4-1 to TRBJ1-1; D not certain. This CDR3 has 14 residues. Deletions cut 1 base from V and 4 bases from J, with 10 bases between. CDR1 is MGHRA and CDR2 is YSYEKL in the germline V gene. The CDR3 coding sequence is TGCGCCAGCAGCCAAGTTGGAGGTCTCACTGAAGCTTTCTTT. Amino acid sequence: CASSQVGGLTEAFF.

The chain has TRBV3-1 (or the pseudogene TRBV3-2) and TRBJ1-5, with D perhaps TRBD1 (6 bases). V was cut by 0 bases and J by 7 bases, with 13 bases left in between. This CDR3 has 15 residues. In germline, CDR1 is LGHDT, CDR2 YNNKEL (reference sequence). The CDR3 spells CASSQDGAGDQPQHF. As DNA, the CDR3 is TGTGCCAGCAGCCAAGATGGGGCAGGGGACCAGCCCCAGCATTTT.

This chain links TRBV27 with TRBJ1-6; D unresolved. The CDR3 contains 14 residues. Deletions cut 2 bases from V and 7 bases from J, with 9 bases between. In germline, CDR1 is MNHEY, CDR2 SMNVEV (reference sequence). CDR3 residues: CASSLTGGNSPLHF. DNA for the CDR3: TGTGCCAGCAGTTTAACGGGTGGGAATTCACCCCTCCACTTT.

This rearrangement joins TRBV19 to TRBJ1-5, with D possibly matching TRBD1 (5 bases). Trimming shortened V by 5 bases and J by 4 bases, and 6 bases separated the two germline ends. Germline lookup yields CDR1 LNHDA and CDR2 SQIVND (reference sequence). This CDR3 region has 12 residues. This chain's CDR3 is CASSGGNQPQHF. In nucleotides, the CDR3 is TGTGCCAGTAGTGGGGGGAATCAGCCCCAGCATTTT.

CDR3 residues: CASSLEGPQTNQPQHF. The CDR3 nucleotides are TGTGCCAGCAGTTTAGAGGGCCCTCAAACCAATCAGCCCCAGCATTTT. The chain carries TRBV6-5 and TRBJ1-5; D is undetermined. Germline CDR1 reads MNHEY; CDR2 reads SVGAGI. Trimming shortened V by 4 bases and J by 3 bases, and 16 bases separated the two germline ends. This CDR3 is 16 amino acids long.

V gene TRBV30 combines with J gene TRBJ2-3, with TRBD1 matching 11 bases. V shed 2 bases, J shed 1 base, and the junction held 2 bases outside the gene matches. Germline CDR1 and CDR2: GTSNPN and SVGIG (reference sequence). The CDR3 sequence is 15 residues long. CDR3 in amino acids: CAWSWGQGGTDTQYF. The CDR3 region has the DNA TGTGCCTGGAGTTGGGGACAGGGGGGCACAGATACGCAGTATTTT. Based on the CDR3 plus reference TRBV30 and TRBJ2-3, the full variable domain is SQTIHQWPATLVQPVGSPLSLECTVEGTSNPNLYWYRQAAGRGLQLLFYSVGIGQISSEVPQNLSASRPQDRQFILSSKKLLLSDSGFYLCAWSWGQGGTDTQYFGPGTRLTVL.

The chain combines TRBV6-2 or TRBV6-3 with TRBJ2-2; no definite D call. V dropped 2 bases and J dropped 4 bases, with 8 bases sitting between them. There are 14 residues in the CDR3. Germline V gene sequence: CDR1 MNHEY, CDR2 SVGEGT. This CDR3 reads CASSYRATTGELFF. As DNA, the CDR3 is TGTGCCAGCAGTTACCGCGCCACCACCGGGGAGCTGTTTTTT.

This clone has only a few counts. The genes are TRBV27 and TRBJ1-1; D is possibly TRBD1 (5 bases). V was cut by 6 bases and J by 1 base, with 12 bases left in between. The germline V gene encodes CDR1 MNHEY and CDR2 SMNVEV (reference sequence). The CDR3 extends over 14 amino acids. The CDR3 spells CASRPQGRNTEAFF. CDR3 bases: TGTGCCAGCAGACCTCAGGGTAGGAACACTGAAGCTTTCTTT.

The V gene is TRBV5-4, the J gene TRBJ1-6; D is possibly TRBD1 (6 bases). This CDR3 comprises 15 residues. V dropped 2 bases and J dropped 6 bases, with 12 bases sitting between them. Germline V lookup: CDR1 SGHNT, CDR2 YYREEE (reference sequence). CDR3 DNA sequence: TGTGCCAGCAGCTTACGTACAGGGACTAATTCACCCCTCCACTTT. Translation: CASSLRTGTNSPLHF.

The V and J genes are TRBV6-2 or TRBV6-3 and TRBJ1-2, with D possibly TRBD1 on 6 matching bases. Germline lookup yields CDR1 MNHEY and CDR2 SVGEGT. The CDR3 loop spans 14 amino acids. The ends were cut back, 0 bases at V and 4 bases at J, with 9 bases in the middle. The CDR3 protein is CASSYSDSIYGYTF. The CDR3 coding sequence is TGTGCCAGCAGTTACTCGGACAGCATCTATGGCTACACCTTC.

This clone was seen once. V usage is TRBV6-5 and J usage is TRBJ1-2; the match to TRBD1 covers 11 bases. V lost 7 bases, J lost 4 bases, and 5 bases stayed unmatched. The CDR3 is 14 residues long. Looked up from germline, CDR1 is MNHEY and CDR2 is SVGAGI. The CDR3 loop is CASTGTGGAYGYTF. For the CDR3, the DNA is TGTGCCAGCACTGGGACAGGGGGGGCCTATGGCTACACCTTC.

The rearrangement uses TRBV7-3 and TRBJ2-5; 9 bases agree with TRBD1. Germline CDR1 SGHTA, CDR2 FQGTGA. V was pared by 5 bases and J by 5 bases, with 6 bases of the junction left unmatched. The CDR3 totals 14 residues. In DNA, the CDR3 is TGTGCCAGCAGCATTACAGGGGGCGGCGAGACCCAGTACTTC. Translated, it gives CASSITGGGETQYF.

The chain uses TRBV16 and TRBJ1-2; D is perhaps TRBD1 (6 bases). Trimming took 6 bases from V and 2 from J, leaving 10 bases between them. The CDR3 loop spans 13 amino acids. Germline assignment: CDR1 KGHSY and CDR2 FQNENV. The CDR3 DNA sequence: TGTGCCAGCAGTATAAGGGGGAACTATGGCTACACCTTC. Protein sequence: CASSIRGNYGYTF.

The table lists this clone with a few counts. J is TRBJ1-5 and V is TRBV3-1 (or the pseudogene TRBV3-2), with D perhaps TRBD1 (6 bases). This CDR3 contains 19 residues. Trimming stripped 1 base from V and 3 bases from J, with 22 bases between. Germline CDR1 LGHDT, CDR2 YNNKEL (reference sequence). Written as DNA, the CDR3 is TGTGCCAGCAGCCAAGGAAAAAGAATGGGGGCAGGAAACAATCAGCCCCAGCATTTT. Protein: CASSQGKRMGAGNNQPQHF.

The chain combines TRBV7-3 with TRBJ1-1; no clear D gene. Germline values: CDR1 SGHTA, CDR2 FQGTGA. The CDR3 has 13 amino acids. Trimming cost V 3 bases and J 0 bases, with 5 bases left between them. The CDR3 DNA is TGTGCCAGCAGCTTCAGAATGAACACTGAAGCTTTCTTT. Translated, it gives CASSFRMNTEAFF.

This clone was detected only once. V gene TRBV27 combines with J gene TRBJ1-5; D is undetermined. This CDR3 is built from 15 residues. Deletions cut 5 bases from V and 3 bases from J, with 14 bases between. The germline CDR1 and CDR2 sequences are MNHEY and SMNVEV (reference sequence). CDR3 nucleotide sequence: TGTGCCAGCAGTCCCACCAGAGGGCTCAATCAGCCCCAGCATTTT. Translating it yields CASSPTRGLNQPQHF.

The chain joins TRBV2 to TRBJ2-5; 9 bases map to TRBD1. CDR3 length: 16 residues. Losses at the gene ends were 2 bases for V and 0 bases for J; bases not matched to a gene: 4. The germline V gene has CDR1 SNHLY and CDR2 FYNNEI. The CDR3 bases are TGTGCCAGCAGTGAAACCGGGACAGGGTACCAAGAGACCCAGTACTTC. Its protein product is CASSETGTGYQETQYF.

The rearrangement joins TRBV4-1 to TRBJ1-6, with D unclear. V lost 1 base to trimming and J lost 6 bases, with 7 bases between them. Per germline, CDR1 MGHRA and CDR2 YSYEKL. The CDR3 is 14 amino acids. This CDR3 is CASSQVSVNSPLHF. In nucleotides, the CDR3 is TGCGCCAGCAGCCAAGTCTCCGTTAATTCACCCCTCCACTTT.

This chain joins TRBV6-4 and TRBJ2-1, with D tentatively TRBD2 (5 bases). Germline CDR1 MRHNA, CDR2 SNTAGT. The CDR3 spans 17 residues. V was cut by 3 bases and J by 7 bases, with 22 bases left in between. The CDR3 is CASSEEGGDYSRNEQFF. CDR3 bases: TGTGCCAGCAGTGAGGAAGGAGGTGATTACAGTAGGAATGAGCAGTTCTTC.

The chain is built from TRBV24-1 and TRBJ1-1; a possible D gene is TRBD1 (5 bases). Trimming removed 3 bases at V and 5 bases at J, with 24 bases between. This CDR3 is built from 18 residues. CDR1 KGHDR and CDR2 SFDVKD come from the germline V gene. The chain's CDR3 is CATSDRELGGRRETEAFF. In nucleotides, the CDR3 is TGTGCCACCAGTGATAGAGAGCTCGGGGGTCGGAGGGAGACTGAAGCTTTCTTT.